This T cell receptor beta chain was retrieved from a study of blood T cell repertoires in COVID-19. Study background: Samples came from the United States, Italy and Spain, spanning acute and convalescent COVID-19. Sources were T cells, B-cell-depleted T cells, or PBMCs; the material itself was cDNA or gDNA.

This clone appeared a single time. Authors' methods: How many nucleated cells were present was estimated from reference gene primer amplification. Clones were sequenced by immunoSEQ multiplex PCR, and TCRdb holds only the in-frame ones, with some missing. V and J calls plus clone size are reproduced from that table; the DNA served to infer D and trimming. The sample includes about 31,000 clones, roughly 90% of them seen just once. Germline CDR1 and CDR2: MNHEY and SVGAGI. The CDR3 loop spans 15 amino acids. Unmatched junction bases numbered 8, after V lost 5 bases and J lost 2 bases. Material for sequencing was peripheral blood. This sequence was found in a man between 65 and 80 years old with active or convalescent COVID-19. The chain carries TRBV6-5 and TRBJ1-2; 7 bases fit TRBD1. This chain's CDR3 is CASSHAGQPNYGYTF. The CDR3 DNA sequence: TGTGCCAGCAGTCATGCGGGACAGCCCAACTATGGCTACACCTTC.